This T cell receptor (beta chain) was recovered during a study of cytomegalovirus exposure and HLA in healthy donors. A single count supports this clone. The antigen is undetermined. Trimming cost V 4 bases and J 10 bases, with 10 bases left between them. CDR1 is LNHNV and CDR2 is YYDKDF in the germline V gene (reference sequence). The CDR3 runs to 11 residues. Study results and caveats: Beyond CMV serostatus, there was no information to go on about immune exposure.

The PCR used 60 Vbeta and 13 Jbeta primers. Sequencing used immunoSEQ multiplex PCR; TCRdb keeps in-frame clones, though not all of them. Altogether about 210,000 clones are present, over 80% being singletons, with the ten largest covering about 6%. The origin of this receptor is a middle-aged man in good health and CMV-seropositive. Sample: PBMCs. The rearrangement uses TRBV15 and TRBJ1-1, with D possibly matching TRBD1 (6 bases). The CDR3 DNA is TGTGCCACCAGCAAGGGGGTCGGAGCTTTCTTT. This gives the protein CATSKGVGAFF.